These 14 T cell receptor beta chains were sequenced from one sample in a study of preoperative IRX-2 immunotherapy in early breast cancer. Specified treatment: preoperative locoregional IRX-2 cytokine immunotherapy. Produced via immunoSEQ multiplex PCR; TCRdb's table is partial and in-frame only. The sample shows about 33,000 clones, 85% to 90% of them seen only once. Sequencing used tumor tissue, obtained after IRX-2 immunotherapy. Every receptor here comes from a human donor with breast cancer.

The genes are TRBV11-3 and TRBJ2-1, with 8 bases matching TRBD2. CDR1 is SGHNT, CDR2 YENEEA, per germline. Unmatched junction bases numbered 6, after V lost 2 bases and J lost 0 bases. CDR3 length: 17 residues. The CDR3, as DNA: TGTGCCAGCAGCTTATTTATGGCGGGGGGCTCCTACAATGAGCAGTTCTTC. As protein: CASSLFMAGGSYNEQFF.

The V gene is TRBV7-1, the J gene TRBJ2-3; D is possibly TRBD1 (9 bases). TRBV7-1 is labeled an ORF, and its function is uncertain. V was pared by 5 bases and J by 7 bases, with 34 bases between. The CDR3 spans 20 residues. The CDR3 is CASSTTRGTGQAGVPNTQYF. The CDR3 nucleotides are TGTGCCAGCAGCACAACGCGCGGGACAGGGCAAGCGGGAGTTCCGAATACGCAGTATTTT.

The chain links TRBV6-8 to TRBJ2-7, with 8 bases lining up with TRBD2. Germline CDR1 MNHGY, CDR2 SAAAGT. Germline trimming cut 2 bases from V and 0 bases from J; bases unmatched to any gene: 9. CDR3 length equals 17 residues. CDR3 nucleotides: TGTGCCAGCAGTTACGGCGGGCGGGGGGCCTCCTCCTACGAGCAGTACGTC. Amino acid sequence: CASSYGGRGASSYEQYV.

The chain is built from TRBV7-6 and TRBJ2-3; TRBD2 aligns across 8 bases. Germline CDR1 and CDR2: SGHVS and FNYEAQ. This CDR3 contains 16 residues. Trimming cost V 5 bases and J 10 bases; bases outside gene matches: 17. The CDR3 nucleotides are TGTGCCAGCAGCCCTATGGGAGCGGGGGCTCAACGTCCGCAGTATTTT. Protein sequence: CASSPMGAGAQRPQYF. The variable domain in full, completed from reference TRBV7-6 and TRBJ2-3, reads GAGVSQSPRYKVTKRGQDVALRCDPISGHVSLYWYRQALGQGPEFLTYFNYEAQQDKSGLPNDRFSAERPEGSISTLTIQRTEQRDSAMYRCASSPMGAGAQRPQYFGPGTRLTVL.

The chain uses TRBV19 and TRBJ2-1; a possible D gene is TRBD1 (5 bases). The CDR3 is 13 amino acids. Trimming took 5 bases from V and 3 from J, leaving 8 bases between them. Germline loops: CDR1 LNHDA, CDR2 SQIVND (reference sequence). This chain's CDR3 is CASSGGHYNEQFF. In DNA, the CDR3 is TGTGCCAGTAGTGGCGGACACTACAATGAGCAGTTCTTC.

The chain carries TRBV6-8 and TRBJ1-1; a weak D match, TRBD1 (5 bases). Germline V gives CDR1 MNHGY, CDR2 SAAAGT. This CDR3 comprises 15 residues. V was clipped by 6 bases and J by 0 bases, with 14 bases between them. The CDR3 sequence is CASRSGRHLNTEAFF. In DNA form, the CDR3 reads TGTGCCAGCAGGTCGGGACGCCACTTGAACACTGAAGCTTTCTTT.

J is TRBJ1-1 and V is TRBV11-3, with TRBD1 matching 7 bases. The CDR3 runs 15 residues. The V gene's germline CDR1 is SGHNT and CDR2 YENEEA. The ends lost 5 bases at V and 4 bases at J; junction bases unmatched: 10. The CDR3 spells CASSPQGQLATEAFF. The DNA of the CDR3 is TGTGCCAGCAGCCCGCAGGGACAGCTCGCCACTGAAGCTTTCTTT.

The chain carries TRBV11-1 and TRBJ1-2, with D possibly being TRBD1 (5 bases). The germline V gene encodes CDR1 SGHAT and CDR2 FQDESV (reference sequence). CDR3 length equals 15 residues. Deletions cut 3 bases from V and 5 bases from J, with 16 bases between. CDR3 protein: CASSLVFGGNYGYTF. CDR3 DNA sequence: TGTGCCAGCAGCTTGGTGTTCGGGGGGAATTATGGCTACACCTTC.

The CDR3 reads CASSPGTGYGYTF. CDR3 bases: TGCGCCAGCAGCCCCGGGACAGGTTATGGCTACACCTTC. The chain is built from TRBV10-2 and TRBJ1-2; 8 bases match TRBD1. V trimming: 6 bases; J trimming: 5 bases; junction bases outside the gene matches: 5. There are 13 residues in the CDR3. The V gene's germline CDR1 is WSHSY and CDR2 SAAADI.

V gene TRBV6-1 combines with J gene TRBJ2-1, with no clear D. Germline V gene data show CDR1 as MNHNS and CDR2 as SASEGT. This CDR3 has 13 residues. V lost 1 base, J lost 7 bases, and 8 bases lay in between. For the CDR3, the DNA is TGTGCCAGCAGTGAAGTCAGATATAATGAGCAGTTCTTC. It encodes CASSEVRYNEQFF.

The rearrangement joins TRBV6-8 to TRBJ2-3, with 8 bases identical to TRBD2. Germline V gene lookup returns CDR1 MNHGY and CDR2 SAAAGT. With 10 bases clipped from V and 3 bases from J, the junction kept 9 bases outside the gene matches. The CDR3 sequence is 14 residues long. The CDR3 nucleotides are TGTGCCACAAGACTAGGCGGGAGGACAGATACGCAGTATTTT. It codes for CATRLGGRTDTQYF.

This clone has just one count. V gene TRBV28 combines with J gene TRBJ2-1, with 9 positions matching TRBD2. V lost 3 bases, J lost 4 bases, and 4 bases stayed unmatched. This CDR3 contains 15 residues. CDR1 MDHEN and CDR2 SYDVKM come from the germline V gene. CDR3 nucleotide sequence: TGTGCCAGCAGTTTCATGCTAGCGGGGTACAATGAGCAGTTCTTC. This sequence encodes CASSFMLAGYNEQFF.

The chain links TRBV7-4 to TRBJ2-3, with D possibly TRBD1 on 5 matching bases. Germline CDR1 reads SGHVT; CDR2 reads SQSDAQ. The CDR3 length is 15 residues. The V gene lost 2 bases and the J gene lost 2 bases, with 11 bases spanning the gap. This chain's CDR3 is CASSLLGRDTDTQYF. The CDR3 coding sequence is TGTGCCAGCAGCTTATTAGGCAGGGACACAGATACGCAGTATTTT.

V gene TRBV19 combines with J gene TRBJ2-4; 11 bases match TRBD1. V lost 4 bases and J lost 5; bases outside the gene matches: 10. CDR3 length equals 17 residues. CDR1 and CDR2 from the germline V gene are LNHDA and SQIVND (reference sequence). CDR3 coding DNA: TGTGCCAGTAGTACTCGGACAGGGGGCAAGAGACAAAACATTCAGTACTTC. It is translated as CASSTRTGGKRQNIQYF. The full variable domain, completed using reference TRBV19 and TRBJ2-4, is DGGITQSPKYLFRKEGQNVTLSCEQNLNHDAMYWYRQDPGQGLRLIYYSQIVNDFQKGDIAEGYSVSREKKESFPLTVTSAQKNPTAFYLCASSTRTGGKRQNIQYFGAGTRLSVL.